Presented here are 20 T cell receptor beta chains from one specimen sequenced in a study of blood T cell repertoires in COVID-19. Method: immunoSEQ multiplex PCR; TCRdb's copy keeps in-frame clones and lacks some. The sample lists approximately 450,000 clones; 70% to 90% were seen once. The specimen was PBMCs or T cells enriched from blood (not recorded which). The receptors derive from a woman aged 18-35 years with acute COVID-19.

The chain uses TRBV12-3 or TRBV12-4 and TRBJ1-1, with D uncertain. There are 13 residues in the CDR3. V was cut by 4 bases and J by 6 bases, with 12 bases left in between. CDR3 sequence: CASSYTGWAEAFF. The DNA for the CDR3 is TGTGCCAGCAGTTATACGGGTTGGGCTGAAGCTTTCTTT.

This rearrangement joins TRBV7-9 to TRBJ1-2; D gene ambiguous. The CDR3 sequence is 13 residues long. The V and J ends lost 1 base and 7 bases respectively, with 10 bases between them. CDR1 is SEHNR, CDR2 FQNEAQ, per germline (reference sequence). The CDR3 DNA sequence: TGTGCCAGCAGCTTAGTCGACTATCGTGGCTACACCTTC. Protein sequence: CASSLVDYRGYTF.

The J gene is TRBJ2-1, the V gene TRBV24-1; the D gene is possibly TRBD1 (5 bases). This CDR3 comprises 15 residues. Germline loops: CDR1 KGHDR, CDR2 SFDVKD. The V end was cut by 5 bases, the J end by 7 bases, with 17 bases between. CDR3 nucleotides: TGTGCCACCAGTGGTCAGGCAGGGTTTGTGAATGAGCAGTTCTTC. Translated: CATSGQAGFVNEQFF.

This clone appeared a single time. V and J are TRBV9 and TRBJ1-2; D remains ambiguous. This CDR3 is 14 amino acids long. Trimming removed 3 bases from V and 2 bases from J, with 11 bases in between. The germline V gene encodes CDR1 SGDLS and CDR2 YYNGEE. The CDR3 nucleotides are TGTGCCAGCAGCGAGAGGGTAGAGAACTATGGCTACACCTTC. It yields the protein CASSERVENYGYTF. Full variable domain (outside the CDR3, taken from reference TRBV9 and TRBJ1-2): DSGVTQTPKHLITATGQRVTLRCSPRSGDLSVYWYQQSLDQGLQFLIQYYNGEERAKGNILERFSAQQFPDLHSELNLSSLELGDSALYFCASSERVENYGYTFGSGTRLTVV.

Turning to this clone: This CDR3 is also generated by other DNA sequences in the sample. V is TRBV12-3 or TRBV12-4 and J is TRBJ1-3; D is perhaps TRBD1 (5 bases). The V end was cut by 6 bases, the J end by 2 bases, with 8 bases between. This CDR3 has 13 residues. CDR3 in DNA: TGTGCCAGCAGCCCAGGGCCTGGAAACACCATATATTTT. It encodes CASSPGPGNTIYF.

The chain couples TRBV7-9 to TRBJ1-6; D gene ambiguous. This CDR3 contains 15 residues. Between the trimmed V and J ends, which lost 4 bases and 5 bases, there was a span of 12 bases. CDR1 and CDR2 from the germline V gene are SEHNR and FQNEAQ (reference sequence). DNA for the CDR3: TGTGCCAGCAGCTCCATCGGGCGGGATAATTCACCCCTCCACTTT. This translates into CASSSIGRDNSPLHF.

Turning to this clone: Other nucleotide sequences from this sample produce the same CDR3. J is TRBJ2-7 and V is TRBV3-1 (or the pseudogene TRBV3-2), with 14 bases identical to TRBD2. CDR3 length: 15 amino acids. Germline CDR1 is LGHDT and CDR2 is YNNKEL (reference sequence). J lost 2 bases, V lost 6 bases, and 3 bases had no gene match. The CDR3 loop is CASSRGLAGAYEQYF. The DNA for the CDR3 is TGTGCCAGCAGTCGGGGACTAGCGGGAGCCTACGAGCAGTACTTC.

The gene calls are TRBV7-2 and TRBJ2-7; 7 bases are a match to TRBD1. This CDR3 has 14 amino acids. CDR1 and CDR2 (germline): SGHTA, FQGNSA. The ends lost 1 base at V and 7 bases at J; junction bases unmatched: 7. The CDR3 sequence: CASSLVGTALEQYF. The DNA of the CDR3 is TGTGCCAGCAGCTTAGTTGGGACAGCCCTGGAGCAGTACTTC.

This clone has just one count. The chain employs TRBV11-2 and TRBJ2-1; TRBD1 matches 8 bases. The germline gives CDR1 SGHAT, CDR2 FQNNGV. V lost 4 bases and J lost 6; bases outside the gene matches: 17. The CDR3 spans 18 residues. CDR3 amino acids: CASSSRGRTGMAINEQFF. CDR3 DNA sequence: TGTGCCAGCAGCTCTCGTGGCCGGACAGGGATGGCAATCAATGAGCAGTTCTTC. Combining the CDR3 with reference TRBV11-2 and TRBJ2-1 gives the whole variable domain EAGVAQSPRYKIIEKRQSVAFWCNPISGHATLYWYQQILGQGPKLLIQFQNNGVVDDSQLPKDRFSAERLKGVDSTLKIQPAKLEDSAVYLCASSSRGRTGMAINEQFFGPGTRLTVL.

J is TRBJ2-1 and V is TRBV5-6; 11 bases are shared with TRBD2. The CDR3 is made up of 15 amino acids. Germline trimming cut 4 bases from V and 3 bases from J; bases unmatched to any gene: 3. From germline, CDR1 is SGHDT and CDR2 YYEEEE. CDR3: CASSPGLADYNEQFF. The DNA for the CDR3 is TGTGCCAGCAGCCCGGGACTAGCGGACTACAATGAGCAGTTCTTC.

This clone was seen just once. The V gene is TRBV5-8, the J gene TRBJ1-5, with a tentative D call TRBD1 (5 bases). The germline V and J ends were trimmed by 1 base and 1 base, with 6 bases remaining between them. The CDR3 spans 14 residues. CDR1 SGHTS and CDR2 YDEGEE come from the germline V gene. This CDR3 reads CASSLQGSNQPQHF. DNA for the CDR3: TGTGCCAGCAGCTTGCAGGGAAGCAATCAGCCCCAGCATTTT.

The chain employs TRBV19 and TRBJ1-6, with 7 positions matching TRBD1. Trimming at V came to 0 bases and at J to 6 bases, leaving 2 bases not matched to a gene. This CDR3 has 15 residues. Germline V CDR1 and CDR2: LNHDA, SQIVND (reference sequence). CDR3 in DNA: TGTGCCAGTAGTATAGACCGACAGGGTAATTCACCCCTCCACTTT. Encoded protein: CASSIDRQGNSPLHF.

V usage is TRBV7-6 and J usage is TRBJ1-2, with 7 bases that match TRBD1. Germline CDR1 SGHVS, CDR2 FNYEAQ. J was trimmed by 4 bases and V by 3 bases; bases with no gene match: 11. This CDR3 contains 16 residues. The CDR3 loop reads CASSFRSGQIIYGYTF. The CDR3 bases are TGTGCCAGCAGCTTTCGGTCGGGACAGATAATCTATGGCTACACCTTC.

V is TRBV10-1 and J is TRBJ1-4, with D hard to call. The CDR3 is 13 residues long. Germline CDR1 WNHNN, CDR2 SYGVQD (reference sequence). Deletions cut 3 bases from V and 7 bases from J, with 9 bases between. The CDR3 sequence: CASSEPGGEKLFF. CDR3 nucleotides: TGCGCCAGCAGTGAACCAGGTGGTGAAAAACTGTTTTTT.

The genes are TRBV11-2 and TRBJ2-5; D unresolved. The CDR3 extends over 16 amino acids. Germline lookup yields CDR1 SGHAT and CDR2 FQNNGV. V shed 0 bases and J shed 5 bases, with 16 bases lying between them. The DNA of the CDR3 is TGTGCCAGCAGCTTAGATCCACTCACGGCCGGGGAGACCCAGTACTTC. It specifies CASSLDPLTAGETQYF.

The V gene is TRBV6-4, the J gene TRBJ2-1; TRBD2 matches at 14 bases. Germline V gene data show CDR1 as MRHNA and CDR2 as SNTAGT. V lost 3 bases and J lost 13; bases outside the gene matches: 11. CDR3 size: 16 residues. CDR3 in DNA: TGTGCCAGCAGTGAGTCCACTAGACTAGCGGGAGGGGCCCAGTTCTTC. It is translated as CASSESTRLAGGAQFF.

V is TRBV13 and J is TRBJ1-3; perhaps TRBD1 as D (6 bases). The germline gives CDR1 PRHDT, CDR2 FYEKMQ (reference sequence). V lost 1 base to trimming and J lost 1 base, with 14 bases between them. The CDR3 has 17 amino acids. CDR3 loop: CASSLVGHQKSGNTIYF. The CDR3 nucleotides read TGTGCCAGCAGCTTAGTGGGACACCAAAAATCTGGAAACACCATATATTTT.

The chain has TRBV28 and TRBJ2-7; TRBD1 matches at 8 bases. V trimming: 5 bases; J trimming: 2 bases; junction bases outside the gene matches: 8. The CDR3 has 15 residues. The V gene's germline CDR1 is MDHEN and CDR2 SYDVKM. The CDR3 sequence: CASSTLTGDTYEQYF. The CDR3 DNA follows: TGTGCCAGCAGTACCTTGACAGGGGATACCTACGAGCAGTACTTC. The whole variable domain, filled in from reference TRBV28 and TRBJ2-7, reads DVKVTQSSRYLVKRTGEKVFLECVQDMDHENMFWYRQDPGLGLRLIYFSYDVKMKEKGDIPEGYSVSREKKERFSLILESASTNQTSMYLCASSTLTGDTYEQYFGPGTRLTVT.

This rearrangement joins TRBV3-1 (or the pseudogene TRBV3-2) to TRBJ1-5, with TRBD1 as a possible D gene (5 bases). Trimming removed 0 bases from V and 7 bases from J, with 13 bases in between. The CDR3 has 15 residues. CDR1 and CDR2 from the germline V gene are LGHDT and YNNKEL (reference sequence). The CDR3 nucleotides read TGTGCCAGCAGCCAAGATTCTACAGGACACCAGCCCCAGCATTTT. It codes for CASSQDSTGHQPQHF.

This clone was seen just once. The chain joins TRBV5-5 to TRBJ2-4, with 7 bases that match TRBD1. The CDR3 has 15 amino acids. Germline V gene lookup returns CDR1 SGHKS and CDR2 YYEKEE (reference sequence). With 4 bases clipped from V and 6 bases from J, the junction kept 10 bases outside the gene matches. The CDR3, as DNA: TGTGCCAGCAGCCGACAGGGTGGGCAGGCAAACATTCAGTACTTC. Translating it yields CASSRQGGQANIQYF.